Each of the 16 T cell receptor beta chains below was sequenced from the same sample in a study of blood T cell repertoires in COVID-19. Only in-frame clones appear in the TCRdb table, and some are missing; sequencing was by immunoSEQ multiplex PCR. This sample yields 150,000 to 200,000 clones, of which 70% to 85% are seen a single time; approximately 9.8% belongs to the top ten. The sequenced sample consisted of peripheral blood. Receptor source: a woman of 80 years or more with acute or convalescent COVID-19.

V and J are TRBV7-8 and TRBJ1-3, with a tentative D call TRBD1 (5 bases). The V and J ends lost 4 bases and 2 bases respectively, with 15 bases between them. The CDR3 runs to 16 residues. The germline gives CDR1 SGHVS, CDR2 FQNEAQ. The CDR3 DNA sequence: TGTGCCAGCAGCTGGGGCCTGGGAGGTGCTGGAAACACCATATATTTT. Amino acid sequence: CASSWGLGGAGNTIYF.

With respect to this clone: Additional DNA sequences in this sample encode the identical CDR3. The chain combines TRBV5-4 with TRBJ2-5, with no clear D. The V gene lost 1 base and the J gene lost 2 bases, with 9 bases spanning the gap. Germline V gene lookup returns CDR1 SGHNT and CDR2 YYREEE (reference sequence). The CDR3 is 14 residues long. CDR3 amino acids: CASSLRLDQETQYF. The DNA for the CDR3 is TGTGCCAGCAGCTTGAGGCTAGATCAAGAGACCCAGTACTTC.

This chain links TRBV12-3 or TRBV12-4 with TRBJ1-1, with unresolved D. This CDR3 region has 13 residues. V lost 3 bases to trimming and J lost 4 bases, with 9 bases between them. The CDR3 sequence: CASSFTAGTEAFF. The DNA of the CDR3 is TGTGCCAGCAGTTTTACGGCGGGCACTGAAGCTTTCTTT.

CDR3 in DNA: TGTGCCAGCAGCTTAGAAGGTGGGCGCCCTGAGCAGTTCTTC. This gives the protein CASSLEGGRPEQFF. The chain uses TRBV7-2 and TRBJ2-1; D ambiguous. In germline, CDR1 is SGHTA, CDR2 FQGNSA. The germline V and J ends were trimmed by 1 base and 9 bases, with 13 bases remaining between them. CDR3 length equals 14 residues.

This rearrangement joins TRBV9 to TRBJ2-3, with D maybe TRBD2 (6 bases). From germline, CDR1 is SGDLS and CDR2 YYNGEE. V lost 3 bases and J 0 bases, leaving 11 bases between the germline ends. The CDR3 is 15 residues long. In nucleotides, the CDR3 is TGTGCCAGCAGCGATCTAGCGCGGAGCACAGATACGCAGTATTTT. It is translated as CASSDLARSTDTQYF.

The CDR3 DNA reads TGTGCCAGCAGCCAAGGTGGTAGCGGGGAATGGGATACGCAGTATTTT. The encoded protein is CASSQGGSGEWDTQYF. V and J are TRBV3-1 (or the pseudogene TRBV3-2) and TRBJ2-3; 8 bases agree with TRBD2. Per germline, CDR1 LGHDT and CDR2 YNNKEL (reference sequence). This CDR3 spans 16 amino acids. Losses at the gene ends were 1 base for V and 6 bases for J; bases not matched to a gene: 9.

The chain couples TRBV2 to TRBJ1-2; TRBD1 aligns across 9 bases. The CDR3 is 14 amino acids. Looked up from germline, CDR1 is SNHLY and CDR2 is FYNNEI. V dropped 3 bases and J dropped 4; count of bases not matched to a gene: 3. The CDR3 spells CASSEDRGPYGYTF. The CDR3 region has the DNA TGTGCCAGCAGTGAGGACAGGGGCCCCTATGGCTACACCTTC.

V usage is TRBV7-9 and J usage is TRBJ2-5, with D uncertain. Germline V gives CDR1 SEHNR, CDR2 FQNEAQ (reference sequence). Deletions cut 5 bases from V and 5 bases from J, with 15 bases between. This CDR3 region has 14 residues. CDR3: CASSPVVAGETQYF. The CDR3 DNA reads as TGTGCCAGCAGCCCAGTGGTGGCCGGGGAGACCCAGTACTTC.

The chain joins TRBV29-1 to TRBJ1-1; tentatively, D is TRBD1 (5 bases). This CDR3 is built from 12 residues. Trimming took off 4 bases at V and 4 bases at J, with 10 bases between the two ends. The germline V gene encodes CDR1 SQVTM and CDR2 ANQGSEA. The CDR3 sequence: CSVVRGGTEAFF. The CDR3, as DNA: TGCAGCGTTGTACGGGGGGGCACTGAAGCTTTCTTT. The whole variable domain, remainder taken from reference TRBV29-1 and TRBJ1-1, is SAVISQKPSRDICQRGTSLTIQCQVDSQVTMMFWYRQQPGQSLTLIATANQGSEATYESGFVIDKFPISRPNLTFSTLTVSNMSPEDSSIYLCSVVRGGTEAFFGQGTRLTVV.

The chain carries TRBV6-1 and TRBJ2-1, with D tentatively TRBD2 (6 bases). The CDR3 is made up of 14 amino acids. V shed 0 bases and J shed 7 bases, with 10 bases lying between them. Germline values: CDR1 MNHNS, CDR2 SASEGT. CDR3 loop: CASSEAGGWNEQFF. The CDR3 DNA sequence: TGTGCCAGCAGTGAAGCTGGGGGGTGGAATGAGCAGTTCTTC.

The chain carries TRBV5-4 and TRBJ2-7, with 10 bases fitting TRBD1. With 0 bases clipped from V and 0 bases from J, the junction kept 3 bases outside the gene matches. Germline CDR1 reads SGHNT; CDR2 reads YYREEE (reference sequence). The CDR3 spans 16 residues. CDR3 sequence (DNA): TGTGCCAGCAGCTTGGGAAGGACAGGGGGCTCCTACGAGCAGTACTTC. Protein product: CASSLGRTGGSYEQYF.

The CDR3 here is CASSLEIALKTQYF. For the CDR3, the DNA is TGTGCCAGCAGTTTAGAAATAGCGTTGAAGACCCAGTACTTC. The chain links TRBV28 to TRBJ2-5, with D possibly being TRBD2 (5 bases). CDR1 is MDHEN and CDR2 is SYDVKM in the germline V gene. V lost 2 bases to trimming and J lost 6 bases, with 13 bases between them. The CDR3 is made up of 14 amino acids. Full variable domain (remainder filled in from reference TRBV28 and TRBJ2-5): DVKVTQSSRYLVKRTGEKVFLECVQDMDHENMFWYRQDPGLGLRLIYFSYDVKMKEKGDIPEGYSVSREKKERFSLILESASTNQTSMYLCASSLEIALKTQYFGPGTRLLVL.

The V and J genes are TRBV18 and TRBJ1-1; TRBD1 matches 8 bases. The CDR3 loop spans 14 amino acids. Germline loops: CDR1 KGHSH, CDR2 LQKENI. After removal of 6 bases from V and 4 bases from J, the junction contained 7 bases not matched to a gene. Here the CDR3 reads CASSRTGGGTEAFF. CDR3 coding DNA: TGTGCCAGCTCCCGAACAGGGGGGGGCACTGAAGCTTTCTTT.

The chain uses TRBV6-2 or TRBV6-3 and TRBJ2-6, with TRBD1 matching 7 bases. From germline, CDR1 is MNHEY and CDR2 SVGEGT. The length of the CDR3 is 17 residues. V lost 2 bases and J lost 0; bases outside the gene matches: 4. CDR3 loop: CASSYPGQSSGANVLTF. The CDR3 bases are TGTGCCAGCAGTTACCCGGGACAGAGCTCTGGGGCCAACGTCCTGACTTTC.

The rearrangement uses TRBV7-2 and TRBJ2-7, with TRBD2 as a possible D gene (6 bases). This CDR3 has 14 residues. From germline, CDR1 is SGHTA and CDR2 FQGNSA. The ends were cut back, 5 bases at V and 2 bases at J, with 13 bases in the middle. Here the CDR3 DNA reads TGTGCCAGCAGCACAACGGGAGTGGCCTACGAGCAGTACTTC. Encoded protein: CASSTTGVAYEQYF.

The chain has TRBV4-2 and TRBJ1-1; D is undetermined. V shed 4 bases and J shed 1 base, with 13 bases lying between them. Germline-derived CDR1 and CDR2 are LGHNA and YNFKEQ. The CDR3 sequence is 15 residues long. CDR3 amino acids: CASSPHARENTEAFF. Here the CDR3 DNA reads TGTGCCAGCAGCCCCCATGCGAGAGAGAACACTGAAGCTTTCTTT.